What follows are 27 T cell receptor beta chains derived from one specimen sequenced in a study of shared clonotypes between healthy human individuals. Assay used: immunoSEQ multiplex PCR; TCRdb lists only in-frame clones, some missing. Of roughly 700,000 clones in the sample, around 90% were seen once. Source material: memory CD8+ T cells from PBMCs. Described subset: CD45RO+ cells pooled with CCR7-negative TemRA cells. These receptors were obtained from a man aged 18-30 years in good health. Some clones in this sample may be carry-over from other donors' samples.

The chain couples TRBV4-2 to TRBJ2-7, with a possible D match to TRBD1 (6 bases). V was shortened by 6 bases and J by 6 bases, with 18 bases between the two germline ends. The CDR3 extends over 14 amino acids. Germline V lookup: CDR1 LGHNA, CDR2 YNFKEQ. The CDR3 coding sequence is TGTGCCAGCAGTTACAGGGATTTACCGTCCGAGCAGTACTTC. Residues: CASSYRDLPSEQYF.

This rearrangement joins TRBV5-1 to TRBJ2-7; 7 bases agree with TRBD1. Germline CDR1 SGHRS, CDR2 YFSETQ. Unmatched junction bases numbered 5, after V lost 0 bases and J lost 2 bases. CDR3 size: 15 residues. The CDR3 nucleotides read TGCGCCAGCAGCTTGGGGTCCGGGACAGCCTACGAGCAGTACTTC. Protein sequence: CASSLGSGTAYEQYF.

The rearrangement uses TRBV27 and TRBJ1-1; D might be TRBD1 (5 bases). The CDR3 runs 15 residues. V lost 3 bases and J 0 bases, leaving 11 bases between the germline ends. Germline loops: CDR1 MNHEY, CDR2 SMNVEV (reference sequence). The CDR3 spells CASSLAGLMNTEAFF. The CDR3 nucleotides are TGTGCCAGCAGTTTGGCAGGGCTCATGAACACTGAAGCTTTCTTT.

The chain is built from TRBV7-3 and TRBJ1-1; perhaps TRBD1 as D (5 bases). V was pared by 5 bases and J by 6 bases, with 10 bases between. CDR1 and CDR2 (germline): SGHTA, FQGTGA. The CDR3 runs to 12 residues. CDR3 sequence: CASSPRGSEAFF. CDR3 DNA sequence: TGTGCCAGCAGCCCGAGGGGCTCTGAAGCTTTCTTT.

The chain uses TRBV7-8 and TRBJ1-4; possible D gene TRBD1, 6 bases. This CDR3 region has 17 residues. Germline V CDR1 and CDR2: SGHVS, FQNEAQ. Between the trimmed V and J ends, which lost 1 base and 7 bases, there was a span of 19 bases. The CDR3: CASSLGLLGTTGEKLFF. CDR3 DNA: TGTGCCAGCAGCTTAGGATTATTGGGGACAACAGGTGAAAAACTGTTTTTT.

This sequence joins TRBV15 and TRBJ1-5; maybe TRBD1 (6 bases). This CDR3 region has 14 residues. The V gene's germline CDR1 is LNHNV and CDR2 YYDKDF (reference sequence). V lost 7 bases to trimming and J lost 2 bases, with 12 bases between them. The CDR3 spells CATKAPGGNQPQHF. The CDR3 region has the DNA TGTGCCACCAAAGCCCCAGGGGGCAATCAGCCCCAGCATTTT.

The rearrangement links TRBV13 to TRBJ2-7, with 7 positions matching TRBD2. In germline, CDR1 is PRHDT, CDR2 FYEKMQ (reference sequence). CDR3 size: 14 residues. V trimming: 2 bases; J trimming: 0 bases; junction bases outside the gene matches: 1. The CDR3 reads CASSLTSDSYEQYF. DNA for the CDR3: TGTGCCAGCAGCTTAACTAGCGACTCCTACGAGCAGTACTTC.

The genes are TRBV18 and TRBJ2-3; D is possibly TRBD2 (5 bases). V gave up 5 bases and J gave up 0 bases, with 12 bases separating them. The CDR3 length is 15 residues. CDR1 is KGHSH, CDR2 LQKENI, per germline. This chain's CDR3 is CASSGADASTDTQYF. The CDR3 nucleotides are TGTGCCAGCTCAGGAGCGGATGCCAGCACAGATACGCAGTATTTT.

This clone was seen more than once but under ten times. CDR3 sequence (DNA): TGTGCCAGCTATACAGGGGCGGGAAACACCATATATTTT. Residues: CASYTGAGNTIYF. The chain is built from TRBV19 and TRBJ1-3, with 7 nucleotides matching TRBD1. The CDR3 length is 13 residues. Germline V gene lookup returns CDR1 LNHDA and CDR2 SQIVND (reference sequence). The ends lost 9 bases at V and 4 bases at J; junction bases unmatched: 6.

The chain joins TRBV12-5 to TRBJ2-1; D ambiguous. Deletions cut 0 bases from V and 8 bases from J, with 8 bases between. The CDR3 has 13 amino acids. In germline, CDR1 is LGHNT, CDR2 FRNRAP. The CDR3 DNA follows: TGTGCTAGTGGTTTGGTAGGTGGGCATGAGCAGTTCTTC. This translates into CASGLVGGHEQFF.

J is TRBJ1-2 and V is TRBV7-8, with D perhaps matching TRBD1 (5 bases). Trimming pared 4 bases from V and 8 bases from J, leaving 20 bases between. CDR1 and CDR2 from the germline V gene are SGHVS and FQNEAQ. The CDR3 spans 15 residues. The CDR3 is CASSSYKTGVGGYTF. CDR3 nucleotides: TGTGCCAGCAGCTCTTACAAAACAGGTGTTGGGGGCTACACCTTC.

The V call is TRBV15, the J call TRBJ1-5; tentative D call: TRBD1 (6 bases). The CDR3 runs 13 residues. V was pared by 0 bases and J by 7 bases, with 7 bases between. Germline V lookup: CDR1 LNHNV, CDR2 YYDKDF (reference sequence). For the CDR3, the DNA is TGTGCCACCAGCAGAGATAGGGGGCAGCCCCAGCATTTT. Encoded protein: CATSRDRGQPQHF.

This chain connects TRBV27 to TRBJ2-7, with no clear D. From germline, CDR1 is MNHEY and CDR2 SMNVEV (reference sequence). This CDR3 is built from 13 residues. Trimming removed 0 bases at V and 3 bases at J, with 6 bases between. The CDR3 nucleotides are TGTGCCAGCAGTTTATCCGCGGACTACGAGCAGTACTTC. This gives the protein CASSLSADYEQYF.

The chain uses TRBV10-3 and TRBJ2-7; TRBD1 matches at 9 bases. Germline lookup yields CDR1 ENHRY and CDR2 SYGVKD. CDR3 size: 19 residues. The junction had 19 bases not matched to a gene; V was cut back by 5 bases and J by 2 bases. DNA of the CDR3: TGTGCCATCAGTCGCACCCGACTTGTACAGGGGGCGAATACCTACGAGCAGTACTTC. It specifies CAISRTRLVQGANTYEQYF.

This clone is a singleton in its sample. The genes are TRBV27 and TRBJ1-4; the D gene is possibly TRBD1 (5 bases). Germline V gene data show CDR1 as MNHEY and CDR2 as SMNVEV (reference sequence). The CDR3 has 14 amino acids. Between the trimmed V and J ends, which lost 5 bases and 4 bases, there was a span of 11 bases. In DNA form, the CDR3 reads TGTGCCAGCAGTCCGGGGGTAGTTAATGAAAAACTGTTTTTT. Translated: CASSPGVVNEKLFF.

Written as DNA, the CDR3 is TGTGCCAGCAAGACTAGCGGACGCACAGATACGCAGTATTTT. This translates into CASKTSGRTDTQYF. V usage is TRBV7-9 and J usage is TRBJ2-3, with 9 bases matching TRBD2. V lost 7 bases, J lost 1 base, and 3 bases stayed unmatched. Germline CDR1 is SEHNR and CDR2 is FQNEAQ (reference sequence). The CDR3 spans 14 residues.

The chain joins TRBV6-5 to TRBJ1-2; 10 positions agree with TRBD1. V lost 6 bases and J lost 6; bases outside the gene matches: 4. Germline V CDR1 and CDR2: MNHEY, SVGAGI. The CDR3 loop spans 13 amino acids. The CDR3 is CASSPGTGDGYTF. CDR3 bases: TGTGCCAGCAGCCCCGGGACAGGGGATGGCTACACCTTC.

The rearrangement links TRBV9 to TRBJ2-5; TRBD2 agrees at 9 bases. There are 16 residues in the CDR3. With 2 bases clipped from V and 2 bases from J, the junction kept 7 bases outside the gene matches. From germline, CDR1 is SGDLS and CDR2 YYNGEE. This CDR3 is CASSVPAGGRQETQYF. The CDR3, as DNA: TGTGCCAGCAGCGTTCCAGCGGGAGGCCGGCAAGAGACCCAGTACTTC.

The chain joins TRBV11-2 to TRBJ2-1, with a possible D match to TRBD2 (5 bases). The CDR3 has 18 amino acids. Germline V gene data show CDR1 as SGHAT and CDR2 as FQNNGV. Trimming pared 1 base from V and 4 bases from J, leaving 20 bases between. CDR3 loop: CASSLGILSGKPYNEQFF. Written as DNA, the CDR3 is TGTGCCAGCAGCTTAGGGATCTTGTCCGGGAAGCCTTACAATGAGCAGTTCTTC.

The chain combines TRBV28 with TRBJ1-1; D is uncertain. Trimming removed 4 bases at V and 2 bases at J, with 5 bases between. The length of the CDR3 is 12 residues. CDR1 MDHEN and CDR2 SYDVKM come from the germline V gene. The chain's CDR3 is CASSYSNTEAFF. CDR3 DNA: TGTGCCAGCAGTTACAGTAACACTGAAGCTTTCTTT.

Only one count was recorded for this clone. CDR3 sequence reads: CASRGGDTGELFF. CDR3 nucleotides: TGTGCCAGCAGGGGAGGGGACACCGGGGAGCTGTTTTTT. The chain employs TRBV6-4 and TRBJ2-2, with TRBD2 matching over 7 bases. J was trimmed by 3 bases and V by 6 bases; bases with no gene match: 1. Germline assignment: CDR1 MRHNA and CDR2 SNTAGT. This CDR3 comprises 13 residues.

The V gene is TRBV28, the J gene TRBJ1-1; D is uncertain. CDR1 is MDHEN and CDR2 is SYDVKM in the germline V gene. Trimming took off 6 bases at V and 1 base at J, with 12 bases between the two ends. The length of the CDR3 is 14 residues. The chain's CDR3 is CASSLTPRNTEAFF. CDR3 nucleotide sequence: TGTGCCAGCAGCTTAACCCCCAGGAACACTGAAGCTTTCTTT.

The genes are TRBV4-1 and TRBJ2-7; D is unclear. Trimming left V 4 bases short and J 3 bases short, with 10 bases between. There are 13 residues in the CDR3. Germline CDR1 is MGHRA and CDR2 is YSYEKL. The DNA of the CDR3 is TGCGCCAGCAGCCTAAGAAGAGGCTACGAGCAGTACTTC. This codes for CASSLRRGYEQYF.

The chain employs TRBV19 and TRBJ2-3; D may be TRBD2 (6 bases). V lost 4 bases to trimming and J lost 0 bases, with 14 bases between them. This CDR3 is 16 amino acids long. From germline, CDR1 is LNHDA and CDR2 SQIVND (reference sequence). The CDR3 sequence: CASSTNLATSTDTQYF. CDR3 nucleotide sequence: TGTGCCAGTAGTACAAACCTAGCGACAAGCACAGATACGCAGTATTTT.

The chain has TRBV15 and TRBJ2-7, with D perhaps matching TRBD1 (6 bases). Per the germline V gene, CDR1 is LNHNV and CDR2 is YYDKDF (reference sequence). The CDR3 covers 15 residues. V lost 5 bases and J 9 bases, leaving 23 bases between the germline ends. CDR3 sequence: CATSGNTGNGGWQYF. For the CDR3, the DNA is TGTGCCACCAGCGGGAATACAGGGAATGGTGGTTGGCAGTACTTC.

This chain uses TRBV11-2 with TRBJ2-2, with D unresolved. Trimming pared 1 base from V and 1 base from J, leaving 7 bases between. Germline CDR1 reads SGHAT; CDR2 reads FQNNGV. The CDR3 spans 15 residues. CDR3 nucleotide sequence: TGTGCCAGCAGCTTAGGGCTACGGAACACCGGGGAGCTGTTTTTT. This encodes CASSLGLRNTGELFF.

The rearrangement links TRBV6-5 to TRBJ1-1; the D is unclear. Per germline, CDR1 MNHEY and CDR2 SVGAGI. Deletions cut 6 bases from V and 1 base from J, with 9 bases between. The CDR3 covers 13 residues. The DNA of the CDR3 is TGTGCCAGCAGGTCTCCCGGGAACACTGAAGCTTTCTTT. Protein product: CASRSPGNTEAFF.